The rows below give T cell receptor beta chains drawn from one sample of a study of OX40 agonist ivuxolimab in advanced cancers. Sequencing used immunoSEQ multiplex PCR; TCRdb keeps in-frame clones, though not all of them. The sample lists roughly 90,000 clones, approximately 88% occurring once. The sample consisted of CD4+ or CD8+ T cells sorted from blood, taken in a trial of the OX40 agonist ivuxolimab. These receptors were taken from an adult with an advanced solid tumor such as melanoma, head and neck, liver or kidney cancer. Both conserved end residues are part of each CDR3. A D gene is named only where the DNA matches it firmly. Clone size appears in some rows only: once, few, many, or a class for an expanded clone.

CDR3: CAISESTGGGEAFF
DNA: TGTGCCATCAGTGAGTCGACGGGGGGCGGTGAAGCTTTCTTT
J: TRBJ1-1
V: TRBV10-3
D: .
size: .

CDR3: CASSPLAGGTDTQYF
DNA: TGTGCCAGTAGTCCATTAGCTGGGGGCACAGATACGCAGTATTTT
J: TRBJ2-3
V: TRBV19
D: .
size: .

CDR3: CASSTRRESNQPQHF
DNA: TGTGCCAGCAGTACAAGACGGGAGAGCAATCAGCCCCAGCATTTT
J: TRBJ1-5
V: TRBV6-1
D: .
size: .

CDR3: CASSELASRLYNEQFF
DNA: TGCGCCAGCAGTGAGTTGGCTAGCAGGCTCTACAATGAGCAGTTCTTC
J: TRBJ2-1
V: TRBV10-2
D: .
size: .

CDR3: CAWSVPGQGTLGYTF
DNA: TGTGCCTGGAGTGTACCGGGACAGGGTACTTTAGGCTACACCTTC
J: TRBJ1-2
V: TRBV30
D: TRBD1
size: .

CDR3: CAPARGMIHEQYF
DNA: TGTGCTCCCGCCAGGGGGATGATACACGAGCAGTACTTC
J: TRBJ2-7
V: TRBV6-8
D: TRBD1
size: .

CDR3: CASSLTGYSNQPQHF
DNA: TGCGCCAGCAGCCTGACAGGGTATAGCAATCAGCCCCAGCATTTT
J: TRBJ1-5
V: TRBV5-1
D: TRBD1
size: .

CDR3: CASSLRGQVNTGELFF
DNA: TGCGCCAGCAGCTTGAGGGGACAGGTGAACACCGGGGAGCTGTTTTTT
J: TRBJ2-2
V: TRBV5-1
D: TRBD1
size: .

CDR3: CASSPVGASHAETQYF
DNA: TGCGCCAGCAGCCCGGTAGGGGCTTCCCATGCGGAGACCCAGTACTTC
J: TRBJ2-5
V: TRBV5-1
D: .
size: once

CDR3: CAWSTRQGASTGELFF
DNA: TGTGCCTGGAGTACCCGACAGGGGGCTAGCACCGGGGAGCTGTTTTTT
J: TRBJ2-2
V: TRBV30
D: TRBD1
size: .

CDR3: CASSREGARYEQYF
DNA: TGTGCCAGCAGCCGGGAGGGGGCAAGGTACGAGCAGTACTTC
J: TRBJ2-7
V: TRBV11-2
D: .
size: .

CDR3: CASSRQTYGYTF
DNA: TGTGCCAGTAGTCGGCAGACTTATGGCTACACCTTC
J: TRBJ1-2
V: TRBV19
D: .
size: .

CDR3: CASSRLGDTEAFF
DNA: TGTGCCAGTAGTAGACTCGGCGACACTGAAGCTTTCTTT
J: TRBJ1-1
V: TRBV19
D: .
size: .

CDR3: CASSPRGESSYNEQFF
DNA: TGTGCCAGCTCACCACGGGGGGAGAGCTCCTACAATGAGCAGTTCTTC
J: TRBJ2-1
V: TRBV18
D: .
size: once

CDR3: CATSRFTGSSGANVLTF
DNA: TGTGCCACCAGCAGATTCACCGGGAGCTCTGGGGCCAACGTCCTGACTTTC
J: TRBJ2-6
V: TRBV15
D: .
size: .

CDR3: CASGAGGKQYF
DNA: TGTGCCAGCGGGGCGGGGGGGAAGCAGTACTTC
J: TRBJ2-7
V: TRBV27
D: TRBD2
size: once

CDR3: CASSQEPRGETQYF
DNA: TGTGCCAGCAGCCAAGAGCCCCGGGGGGAGACCCAGTACTTC
J: TRBJ2-5
V: TRBV4-2
D: .
size: once

CDR3: CASSRDNLNQPQHF
DNA: TGTGCCAGCAGTAGGGACAACCTCAATCAGCCCCAGCATTTT
J: TRBJ1-5
V: TRBV28
D: .
size: .

CDR3: CASSYRAGGQPYEQYF
DNA: TGTGCCAGCAGTTACCGGGCGGGAGGGCAACCTTACGAGCAGTACTTC
J: TRBJ2-7
V: TRBV6-5
D: TRBD2
size: .

CDR3: CASSSGLADYEQYF
DNA: TGTGCCAGCTCCTCAGGACTAGCGGACTACGAGCAGTACTTC
J: TRBJ2-7
V: TRBV27
D: TRBD2
size: once

CDR3: CASSGGDSSYEQYF
DNA: TGTGCCAGCAGCGGGGGGGACAGCTCCTACGAGCAGTACTTC
J: TRBJ2-7
V: TRBV9
D: .
size: .

CDR3: CASSVAPAAGGIAYEQYF
DNA: TGTGCCAGCAGCGTAGCTCCGGCGGCAGGGGGGATTGCCTACGAGCAGTACTTC
J: TRBJ2-7
V: TRBV9
D: .
size: .

CDR3: CASSPGTVSYEQYF
DNA: TGTGCCAGCAGCCCAGGGACCGTTTCCTACGAGCAGTACTTC
J: TRBJ2-7
V: TRBV11-2
D: .
size: .